Given below is one TCR beta chain in context. This entry comes from a study of blood T cell repertoires in COVID-19. Across the whole study: The origin of the acute and convalescent COVID-19 samples was the United States, Italy and Spain. In each case, the material was cDNA or gDNA derived from T cells, B-cell-depleted T cells, or PBMCs.

The CDR3 consists of 15 residues. The germline gives CDR1 SQVTM, CDR2 ANQGSEA. Trimming took 6 bases from V and 5 from J; bases not matched to a gene: 10. In the original analysis: How many nucleated cells were present was estimated from reference gene primer amplification. Clones were sequenced by immunoSEQ multiplex PCR, and TCRdb holds only the in-frame ones, with some missing. V and J calls and clone size come straight from that table; D and trimming were deduced from the DNA. The repertoire holds a few hundred thousand clones, with around nine tenths as singletons. The sequence came from a man in his fifties with acute or convalescent COVID-19. The chain has TRBV29-1 and TRBJ2-2; TRBD2 matches at 9 bases. The sample was peripheral blood. The CDR3 here is CSVERGLAGTGELFF. In DNA form, the CDR3 reads TGCAGCGTCGAGCGTGGGCTAGCGGGGACCGGGGAGCTGTTTTTT.